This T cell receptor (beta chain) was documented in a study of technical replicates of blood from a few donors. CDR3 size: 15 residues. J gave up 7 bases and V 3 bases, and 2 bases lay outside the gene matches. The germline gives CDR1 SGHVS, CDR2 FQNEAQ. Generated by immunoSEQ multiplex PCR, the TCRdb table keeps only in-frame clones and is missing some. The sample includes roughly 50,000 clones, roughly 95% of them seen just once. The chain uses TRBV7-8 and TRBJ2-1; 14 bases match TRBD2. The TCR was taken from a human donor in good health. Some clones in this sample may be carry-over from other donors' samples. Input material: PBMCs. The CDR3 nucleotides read TGTGCCAGCAGCTTGACTAGCGGGAGGGTGAATGAGCAGTTCTTC. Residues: CASSLTSGRVNEQFF.